This passage covers 11 T cell receptor beta chains from one sample sequenced in a study of human T cells and chemical hapten exposure. TCRdb recomputed calls from the RACE reads with MiXCR, one row per CDR3 protein. The table has tens of thousands of distinct CDR3 sequences, 10% seen once. Noted time point: patch test 2, 6 weeks after DPC sensitization. This sample's treatment: therapeutic diphenylcyclopropenone sensitization with weekly scalp DPC. The sample here was whole blood, taken in connection with sensitization to the hapten diphenylcyclopropenone (DPC). The receptors were gathered from a woman aged 45 to 65 with alopecia areata. Some clones in this sample may be carry-over from other donors' samples.

This clonotype has a count of ten or more. The chain recombines TRBV6-5 with TRBJ2-6; the D call may be TRBD1 or TRBD2 (5 bases each). The CDR3 is 16 amino acids. Germline loops: CDR1 MNHEY, CDR2 SVGAGI. Trimming stripped 0 bases from V and 8 bases from J, with 14 bases between. CDR3 coding DNA: TGTGCCAGCAGTTACTCAGGGGCCACCGGGACCAACGTCCTGACTTTC. Residues: CASSYSGATGTNVLTF.

This clonotype showed up many times. The chain recombines TRBV7-3 with TRBJ2-1, with 7 bases aligning to TRBD2. This CDR3 region has 13 residues. In germline, CDR1 is SGHTA, CDR2 FQGTGA. The V and J ends lost 8 bases and 6 bases, in that order; junction bases with no gene match: 7. The DNA for the CDR3 is TGTGCCAGCGGGGCGGGAGCGGGCAATGAGCAGTTCTTC. This gives the protein CASGAGAGNEQFF. The whole variable domain, remainder taken from reference TRBV7-3 and TRBJ2-1, is GAGVSQTPSNKVTEKGKYVELRCDPISGHTALYWYRQSLGQGPEFLIYFQGTGAADDSGLPNDRFFAVRPEGSVSTLKIQRTERGDSAVYLCASGAGAGNEQFFGPGTRLTVL.

This clonotype was counted only a few times. The J gene is TRBJ2-3, the V gene TRBV6-5; possibly TRBD1 for D (6 bases). Germline values: CDR1 MNHEY, CDR2 SVGAGI. The CDR3 contains 17 residues. The V end was cut by 0 bases, the J end by 0 bases, with 13 bases between. The CDR3 reads CASSYSARGRSTDTQYF. CDR3 coding DNA: TGTGCCAGCAGTTACTCGGCCAGGGGACGTAGCACAGATACGCAGTATTTT.

In its sample, this clonotype was seen many times. The chain employs TRBV29-1 and TRBJ2-5, with 8 bases fitting TRBD1. J was trimmed by 2 bases and V by 6 bases; bases with no gene match: 5. This CDR3 spans 13 amino acids. Germline V CDR1 and CDR2: SQVTM, ANQGSEA. For the CDR3, the DNA is TGCAGCGTCACCGGACAGGGACAAGAGACCCAGTACTTC. It codes for CSVTGQGQETQYF.

The genes are TRBV20-1 and TRBJ2-1; 12 positions agree with TRBD2. Looked up from germline, CDR1 is DFQATT and CDR2 is SNEGSKA (reference sequence). This CDR3 is 15 amino acids long. V gave up 6 bases and J gave up 10 bases; unmatched junction bases: 13. This CDR3 is CSANLAGGPFHEQFF. DNA for the CDR3: TGCAGTGCGAACCTAGCGGGAGGGCCATTCCACGAGCAGTTCTTC.

The genes are TRBV7-2 and TRBJ2-7; TRBD2 is a possible D gene (7 bases). Germline loops: CDR1 SGHTA, CDR2 FQGNSA. This CDR3 is 15 amino acids long. Trimming took 0 bases from V and 4 from J, leaving 13 bases between them. The CDR3 here is CASSLASGGWYEQYF. The CDR3 region has the DNA TGTGCCAGCAGCTTAGCTTCGGGGGGCTGGTACGAGCAGTACTTC.

This clonotype was seen only a few times. This chain uses TRBV6-4 with TRBJ1-2; D is unresolved. CDR1 and CDR2 from the germline V gene are MRHNA and SNTAGT. CDR3 length: 11 amino acids. Trimming took 1 base from V and 3 from J, leaving 0 bases between them. CDR3 sequence (DNA): TGTGCCAGCAGTGACTACTATGGCTACACCTTC. It yields the protein CASSDYYGYTF.

This chain connects TRBV20-1 to TRBJ2-7; D perhaps matches TRBD2 (6 bases). V was shortened by 6 bases and J by 6 bases, with 9 bases between the two germline ends. The CDR3 is 10 residues long. Looked up from germline, CDR1 is DFQATT and CDR2 is SNEGSKA (reference sequence). CDR3 DNA: TGCAGTGCCCCGGAGGGCGAGCAGTACTTC. As protein: CSAPEGEQYF.

The chain links TRBV6-1 to TRBJ1-4; 8 bases line up with TRBD1. The CDR3 runs to 15 residues. Germline CDR1 is MNHNS and CDR2 is SASEGT. The V gene end was trimmed by 6 bases and the J gene end by 4 bases; junction bases not matched to a gene: 7. Here the CDR3 reads CASRVTGGGNEKLFF. In DNA, the CDR3 is TGTGCCAGCAGAGTTACAGGGGGGGGTAATGAAAAACTGTTTTTT.

The rearrangement links TRBV29-1 to TRBJ2-3, with 9 positions matching TRBD2. The CDR3 has 13 residues. Germline CDR1 and CDR2: SQVTM and ANQGSEA. Unmatched junction bases numbered 6, after V lost 4 bases and J lost 7 bases. CDR3 region: CSVVVSGSYTQYF. The CDR3 DNA is TGCAGCGTTGTAGTTAGCGGGAGTTATACGCAGTATTTT.

This sequence joins TRBV6-5 and TRBJ2-3, with a possible D match to TRBD2 (6 bases). Germline CDR1 and CDR2: MNHEY and SVGAGI. The CDR3 covers 14 residues. V shed 4 bases and J shed 6 bases, with 14 bases lying between them. In nucleotides, the CDR3 is TGTGCCAGCAGTTCGGGACTCCACAGTGATACGCAGTATTTT. Protein sequence: CASSSGLHSDTQYF.